The rows below give T cell receptor beta chains drawn from one sample of a study of blood T cell repertoires in COVID-19. TCRdb keeps only in-frame clones here, not all; method: immunoSEQ multiplex PCR. The sample yields approximately 300,000 clones, about 89% seen once. Sequenced material: PBMCs or T cells enriched from blood (not recorded which). The receptor source for this set is a woman under 30 who had recovered from COVID-19. Each CDR3 is given with its conserved first and last residue. The D gene is left open where the match is weak. Only part of the rows carry a size: once, few, many, or a class if the clone is expanded.

j_gene: TRBJ2-1; abundance: -; d_gene: TRBD2; v_gene: TRBV28; CDR3aa: CASSSHSGRANSYNEQFF; CDR3nt: TGTGCCAGCAGTTCCCATAGCGGGAGGGCCAATTCCTACAATGAGCAGTTCTTC
j_gene: TRBJ2-7; abundance: -; d_gene: -; v_gene: TRBV7-2; CDR3aa: CASRITGIWYEQYF; CDR3nt: TGTGCCAGCCGTATCACAGGGATTTGGTACGAGCAGTACTTC
j_gene: TRBJ2-7; abundance: once; d_gene: TRBD2; v_gene: TRBV4-3; CDR3aa: CASSQDSSSGGLFYYEQYF; CDR3nt: TGCGCCAGCAGCCAAGATTCTAGTAGCGGGGGACTTTTCTACTACGAGCAGTACTTC
j_gene: TRBJ2-2; abundance: -; d_gene: TRBD1; v_gene: TRBV4-3; CDR3aa: CASSLRTGGTGELFF; CDR3nt: TGCGCCAGCAGCCTTCGGACAGGCGGGACCGGGGAGCTGTTTTTT
j_gene: TRBJ1-1; abundance: -; d_gene: -; v_gene: TRBV30; CDR3aa: CAWSGRGNTEAFF; CDR3nt: TGTGCCTGGAGTGGGCGGGGGAACACTGAAGCTTTCTTT
j_gene: TRBJ2-7; abundance: -; d_gene: TRBD2; v_gene: TRBV3-1/TRBV3-2; CDR3aa: CASSPGLAGHEQYF; CDR3nt: TGTGCCAGCAGCCCCGGACTAGCGGGGCACGAGCAGTACTTC
j_gene: TRBJ2-5; abundance: -; d_gene: -; v_gene: TRBV11-3; CDR3aa: CASSFPGQETQYF; CDR3nt: TGTGCCAGCAGCTTCCCAGGCCAAGAGACCCAGTACTTC
j_gene: TRBJ2-5; abundance: -; d_gene: -; v_gene: TRBV25-1; CDR3aa: CASSESGTGGAGGRTQYF; CDR3nt: TGTGCCAGCAGTGAGTCCGGGACAGGTGGAGCGGGAGGAAGGACCCAGTACTTC
j_gene: TRBJ2-7; abundance: -; d_gene: TRBD1; v_gene: TRBV5-5; CDR3aa: CASSRTRGPYEQYF; CDR3nt: TGTGCCAGCAGCCGAACCAGGGGGCCCTACGAGCAGTACTTC
j_gene: TRBJ2-2; abundance: -; d_gene: -; v_gene: TRBV10-3; CDR3aa: CAISEQTGELFF; CDR3nt: TGTGCCATCAGTGAGCAGACCGGGGAGCTGTTTTTT
j_gene: TRBJ2-7; abundance: -; d_gene: -; v_gene: TRBV25-1; CDR3aa: CATTGRSGSEQYF; CDR3nt: TGTGCCACCACCGGGAGATCTGGGAGCGAGCAGTACTTC
j_gene: TRBJ2-1; abundance: -; d_gene: TRBD2; v_gene: TRBV7-9; CDR3aa: CASSTEREGAYNEQFF; CDR3nt: TGTGCCAGCAGTACGGAGCGGGAAGGGGCCTACAATGAGCAGTTCTTC
j_gene: TRBJ1-1; abundance: -; d_gene: TRBD1; v_gene: TRBV4-1; CDR3aa: CASSHSQGAEAFF; CDR3nt: TGCGCCAGCAGCCATTCCCAGGGGGCTGAAGCTTTCTTT
j_gene: TRBJ2-7; abundance: -; d_gene: -; v_gene: TRBV27; CDR3aa: CASSFQRGTYEQYF; CDR3nt: TGTGCCAGCAGTTTTCAACGGGGGACCTACGAGCAGTACTTC
j_gene: TRBJ2-3; abundance: -; d_gene: TRBD2; v_gene: TRBV10-2; CDR3aa: CASRGSGHTDTQYF; CDR3nt: TGCGCCAGCAGGGGTAGCGGGCACACAGATACGCAGTATTTT
j_gene: TRBJ1-5; abundance: -; d_gene: -; v_gene: TRBV2; CDR3aa: CASTAGGQPQHF; CDR3nt: TGTGCCAGCACAGCCGGGGGTCAGCCCCAGCATTTT
j_gene: TRBJ1-2; abundance: -; d_gene: -; v_gene: TRBV7-9; CDR3aa: CASREIQGVGGYTF; CDR3nt: TGTGCCAGCAGGGAAATACAGGGAGTCGGGGGCTACACCTTC
j_gene: TRBJ2-5; abundance: -; d_gene: -; v_gene: TRBV5-4; CDR3aa: CASSLNRGSQETQYF; CDR3nt: TGTGCCAGCAGCTTGAACCGGGGGTCCCAAGAGACCCAGTACTTC
j_gene: TRBJ2-1; abundance: -; d_gene: -; v_gene: TRBV7-9; CDR3aa: CASSSIGNLGSSYNEQFF; CDR3nt: TGTGCCAGCAGCTCGATAGGGAATTTAGGGAGCTCCTACAATGAGCAGTTCTTC
j_gene: TRBJ1-5; abundance: few; d_gene: TRBD1; v_gene: TRBV2; CDR3aa: CASSYPGGGNQPQHF; CDR3nt: TGTGCCAGCAGTTACCCAGGGGGTGGCAATCAGCCCCAGCATTTT
j_gene: TRBJ1-2; abundance: -; d_gene: -; v_gene: TRBV30; CDR3aa: CAWRAGVSYGYTF; CDR3nt: TGTGCCTGGAGAGCCGGGGTGTCCTATGGCTACACCTTC
j_gene: TRBJ2-2; abundance: -; d_gene: -; v_gene: TRBV2; CDR3aa: CASSRQESNTGELFF; CDR3nt: TGTGCCAGCAGCCGACAGGAATCGAACACCGGGGAGCTGTTTTTT
j_gene: TRBJ2-3; abundance: -; d_gene: -; v_gene: TRBV11-3; CDR3aa: CASSLTSLGISTDTQYF; CDR3nt: TGTGCCAGCAGCTTAACTAGCTTGGGGATTAGCACAGATACGCAGTATTTT
j_gene: TRBJ1-3; abundance: -; d_gene: -; v_gene: TRBV2; CDR3aa: CASYFRGTMDTIYF; CDR3nt: TGTGCCAGCTATTTTCGAGGGACTATGGACACCATATATTTT
j_gene: TRBJ1-1; abundance: -; d_gene: -; v_gene: TRBV11-2; CDR3aa: CASSLNSLGLEAFF; CDR3nt: TGTGCCAGCAGCTTAAATTCTCTGGGCCTTGAAGCTTTCTTT
j_gene: TRBJ2-3; abundance: -; d_gene: TRBD2; v_gene: TRBV7-9; CDR3aa: CASSQTSGSADTQYF; CDR3nt: TGTGCCAGCAGCCAGACTAGCGGGAGTGCAGATACGCAGTATTTT
j_gene: TRBJ2-3; abundance: -; d_gene: TRBD2; v_gene: TRBV13; CDR3aa: CASSLAGGLPNTQYF; CDR3nt: TGTGCCAGCAGCCTAGCGGGGGGATTACCCAATACGCAGTATTTT
j_gene: TRBJ2-5; abundance: -; d_gene: TRBD1; v_gene: TRBV11-3; CDR3aa: CASSLEGQAQETQYF; CDR3nt: TGTGCCAGCAGCTTAGAGGGACAGGCCCAAGAGACCCAGTACTTC
j_gene: TRBJ1-6; abundance: -; d_gene: -; v_gene: TRBV19; CDR3aa: CASSQRFGGMGNSPLHF; CDR3nt: TGTGCCAGTAGTCAGCGATTCGGGGGGATGGGGAATTCACCCCTCCACTTT
j_gene: TRBJ2-3; abundance: once; d_gene: -; v_gene: TRBV9; CDR3aa: CASGGAAKDTQYF; CDR3nt: TGTGCCAGCGGCGGGGCCGCTAAAGATACGCAGTATTTT
j_gene: TRBJ1-5; abundance: -; d_gene: TRBD1; v_gene: TRBV30; CDR3aa: CAWSVGTGGNQPQHF; CDR3nt: TGTGCCTGGAGTGTAGGGACAGGTGGAAATCAGCCCCAGCATTTT
j_gene: TRBJ2-5; abundance: -; d_gene: -; v_gene: TRBV9; CDR3aa: CASSVDPASALGEETQYF; CDR3nt: TGTGCCAGCAGCGTAGATCCCGCGAGCGCCTTGGGAGAAGAGACCCAGTACTTC
j_gene: TRBJ1-4; abundance: -; d_gene: -; v_gene: TRBV5-1; CDR3aa: CASSIGQGEKLFF; CDR3nt: TGCGCCAGCAGCATAGGGCAGGGGGAAAAACTGTTTTTT
j_gene: TRBJ2-5; abundance: -; d_gene: TRBD2; v_gene: TRBV5-1; CDR3aa: CASSTGLANSQETQYF; CDR3nt: TGCGCCAGCAGCACCGGACTAGCTAATTCCCAAGAGACCCAGTACTTC
j_gene: TRBJ2-1; abundance: -; d_gene: TRBD2; v_gene: TRBV28; CDR3aa: CASLHPRTSGRGSYNEQFF; CDR3nt: TGTGCCAGCCTACACCCGCGGACTAGCGGGAGGGGCTCCTACAATGAGCAGTTCTTC
j_gene: TRBJ1-5; abundance: once; d_gene: TRBD1; v_gene: TRBV25-1; CDR3aa: CASSERTGSNQPQHF; CDR3nt: TGTGCCAGCAGTGAACGGACAGGGAGCAATCAGCCCCAGCATTTT
j_gene: TRBJ1-3; abundance: -; d_gene: -; v_gene: TRBV30; CDR3aa: CAWGKIHQEDGNTIYF; CDR3nt: TGTGCCTGGGGAAAAATTCACCAGGAAGACGGAAACACCATATATTTT
j_gene: TRBJ2-1; abundance: once; d_gene: -; v_gene: TRBV7-8; CDR3aa: CASSPQRSEQFF; CDR3nt: TGTGCCAGCAGCCCGCAGAGGTCTGAGCAGTTCTTC
j_gene: TRBJ1-5; abundance: -; d_gene: -; v_gene: TRBV15; CDR3aa: CATSRDDGQFNQPQHF; CDR3nt: TGTGCCACCAGCAGAGATGATGGACAGTTCAATCAGCCCCAGCATTTT
j_gene: TRBJ1-5; abundance: -; d_gene: -; v_gene: TRBV21-1; CDR3aa: CASSKKGRQPQHF; CDR3nt: TGTGCCAGCAGCAAAAAGGGGCGTCAGCCCCAGCATTTT
j_gene: TRBJ1-4; abundance: -; d_gene: TRBD1; v_gene: TRBV9; CDR3aa: CASSVGFGQGGEKLFF; CDR3nt: TGTGCCAGCAGCGTAGGCTTCGGGCAGGGGGGAGAAAAACTGTTTTTT
j_gene: TRBJ2-7; abundance: once; d_gene: TRBD2; v_gene: TRBV11-2; CDR3aa: CASSSNSGGAYEQYF; CDR3nt: TGTGCCAGCAGCTCGAATAGCGGGGGGGCCTACGAGCAGTACTTC
j_gene: TRBJ2-1; abundance: -; d_gene: -; v_gene: TRBV10-1; CDR3aa: CASSESGLNNNEQFF; CDR3nt: TGCGCCAGCAGTGAGTCGGGACTGAATAACAATGAGCAGTTCTTC
j_gene: TRBJ1-5; abundance: -; d_gene: -; v_gene: TRBV10-3; CDR3aa: CAISDPTGSQPQHF; CDR3nt: TGTGCCATCAGTGACCCTACAGGGTCTCAGCCCCAGCATTTT
j_gene: TRBJ1-1; abundance: -; d_gene: TRBD1; v_gene: TRBV6-5; CDR3aa: CASRNYRGSTEAFF; CDR3nt: TGTGCCAGCAGGAATTACAGGGGAAGCACTGAAGCTTTCTTT
j_gene: TRBJ1-5; abundance: -; d_gene: -; v_gene: TRBV27; CDR3aa: CASSLSGGGQPQHF; CDR3nt: TGTGCCAGCAGTTTATCAGGGGGAGGGCAGCCCCAGCATTTT
j_gene: TRBJ2-2; abundance: -; d_gene: TRBD1; v_gene: TRBV5-4; CDR3aa: CASRPTGDAGELFF; CDR3nt: TGTGCCAGCAGACCCACAGGGGACGCCGGGGAGCTGTTTTTT
j_gene: TRBJ2-7; abundance: few; d_gene: TRBD2; v_gene: TRBV2; CDR3aa: CASSPLGGRAHSEQYF; CDR3nt: TGTGCCAGCAGCCCTTTGGGCGGGAGGGCCCACAGCGAGCAGTACTTC